This T cell receptor (beta chain) was observed in a study of blood T cell repertoires in COVID-19. Study as a whole: Samples representing acute and convalescent COVID-19 were sourced from the United States, Italy and Spain.

Original analysis: By means of reference gene primer amplification, nucleated cell counts were estimated. Sequenced by immunoSEQ multiplex PCR; TCRdb stores in-frame clones only, minus some. V, J and clone size reflect that table, while D and trimming were determined from the DNA. The data show approximately 170,000 clones, roughly four fifths seen once. This receptor was identified in an elderly woman with COVID-19, enrolled during active disease. Sequenced input: peripheral blood.

CDR3 in DNA: TGTGCCAGCAGCTTAGTACAGGGCGTGGACATTCAGTACTTC. The encoded protein is CASSLVQGVDIQYF. J is TRBJ2-4 and V is TRBV11-2, with D possibly being TRBD1 (6 bases). The CDR3 sequence is 14 residues long. V shed 1 base and J shed 8 bases, with 12 bases lying between them. CDR1 is SGHAT and CDR2 is FQNNGV in the germline V gene.